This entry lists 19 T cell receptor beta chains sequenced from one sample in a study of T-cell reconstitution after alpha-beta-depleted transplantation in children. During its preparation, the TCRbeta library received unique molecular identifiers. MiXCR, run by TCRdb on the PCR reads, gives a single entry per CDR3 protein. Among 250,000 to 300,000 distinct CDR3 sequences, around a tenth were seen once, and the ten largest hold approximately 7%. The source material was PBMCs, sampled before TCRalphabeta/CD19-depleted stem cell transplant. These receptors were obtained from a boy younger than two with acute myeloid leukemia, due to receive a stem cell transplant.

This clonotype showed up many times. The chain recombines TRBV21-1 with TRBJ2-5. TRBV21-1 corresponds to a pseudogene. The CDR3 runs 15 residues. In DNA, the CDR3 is TGTGCCAGCAGCAAGTGGGTCAGGGACCAAGAGACCCAGTACTTC. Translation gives CASSKWVRDQETQYF.

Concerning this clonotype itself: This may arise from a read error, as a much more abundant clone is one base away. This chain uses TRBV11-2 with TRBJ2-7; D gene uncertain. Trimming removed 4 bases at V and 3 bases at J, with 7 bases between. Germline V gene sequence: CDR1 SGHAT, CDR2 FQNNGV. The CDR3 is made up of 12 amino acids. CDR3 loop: CASSSKYYEQYF. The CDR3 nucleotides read TGTGCCAGCAGCTCGAAGTACTACGAGCAGTACTTC.

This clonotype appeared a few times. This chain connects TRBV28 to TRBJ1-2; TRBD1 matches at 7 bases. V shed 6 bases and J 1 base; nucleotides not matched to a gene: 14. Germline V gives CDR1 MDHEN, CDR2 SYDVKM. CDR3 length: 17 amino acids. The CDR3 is CASSPFPGTDFNYGYTF. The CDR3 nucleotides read TGTGCCAGCAGCCCTTTTCCCGGGACAGACTTTAACTATGGCTACACCTTC.

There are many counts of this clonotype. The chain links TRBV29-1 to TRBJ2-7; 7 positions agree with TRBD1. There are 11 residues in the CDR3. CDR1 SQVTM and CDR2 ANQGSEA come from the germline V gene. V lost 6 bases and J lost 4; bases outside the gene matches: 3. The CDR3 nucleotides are TGCAGCGTACGGGACAGATACGAGCAGTACTTC. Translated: CSVRDRYEQYF.

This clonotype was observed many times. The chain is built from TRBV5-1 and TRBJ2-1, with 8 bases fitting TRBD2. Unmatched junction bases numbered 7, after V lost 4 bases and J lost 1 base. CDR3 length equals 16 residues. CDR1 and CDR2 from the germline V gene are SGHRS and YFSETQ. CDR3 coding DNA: TGCGCCAGCAGCCCAACTATAGCGGGGTCCTACAATGAGCAGTTCTTC. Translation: CASSPTIAGSYNEQFF.

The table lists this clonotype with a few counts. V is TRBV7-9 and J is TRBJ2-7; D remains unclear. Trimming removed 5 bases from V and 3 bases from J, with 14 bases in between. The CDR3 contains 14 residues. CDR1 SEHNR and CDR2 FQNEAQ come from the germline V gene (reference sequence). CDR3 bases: TGTGCCAGCAGCCAACCGCTCGGAAGCTACGAGCAGTACTTC. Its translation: CASSQPLGSYEQYF.

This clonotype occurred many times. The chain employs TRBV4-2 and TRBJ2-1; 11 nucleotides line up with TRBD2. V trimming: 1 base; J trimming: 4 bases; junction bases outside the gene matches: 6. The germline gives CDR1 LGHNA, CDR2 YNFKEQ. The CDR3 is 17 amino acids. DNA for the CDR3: TGTGCCAGCAGCCAAGTTACTAGCGGGGGCCGATACAATGAGCAGTTCTTC. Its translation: CASSQVTSGGRYNEQFF.

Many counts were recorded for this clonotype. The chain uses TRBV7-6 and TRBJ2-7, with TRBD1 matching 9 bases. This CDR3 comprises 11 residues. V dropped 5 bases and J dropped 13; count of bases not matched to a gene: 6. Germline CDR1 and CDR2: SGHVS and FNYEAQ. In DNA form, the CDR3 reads TGTGCCAGCAGCCAAGGGACAGGGCAATACTTC. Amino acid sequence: CASSQGTGQYF. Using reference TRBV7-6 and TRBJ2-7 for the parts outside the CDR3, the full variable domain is GAGVSQSPRYKVTKRGQDVALRCDPISGHVSLYWYRQALGQGPEFLTYFNYEAQQDKSGLPNDRFSAERPEGSISTLTIQRTEQRDSAMYRCASSQGTGQYFGPGTRLTVT.

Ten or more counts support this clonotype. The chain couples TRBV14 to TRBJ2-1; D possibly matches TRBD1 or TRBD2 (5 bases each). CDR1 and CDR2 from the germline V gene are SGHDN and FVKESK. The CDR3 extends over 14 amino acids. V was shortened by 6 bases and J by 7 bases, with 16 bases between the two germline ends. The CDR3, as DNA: TGTGCCAGCAGGAGGGGCGGGTTGATAAATGAGCAGTTCTTC. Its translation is CASRRGGLINEQFF.

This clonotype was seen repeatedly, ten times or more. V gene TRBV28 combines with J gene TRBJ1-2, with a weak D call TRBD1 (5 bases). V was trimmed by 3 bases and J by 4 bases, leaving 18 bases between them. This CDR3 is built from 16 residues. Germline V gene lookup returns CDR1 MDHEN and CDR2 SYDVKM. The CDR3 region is CASSFLGTRALYGYTF. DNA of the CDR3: TGTGCCAGCAGTTTCCTCGGGACCCGCGCCCTCTATGGCTACACCTTC.

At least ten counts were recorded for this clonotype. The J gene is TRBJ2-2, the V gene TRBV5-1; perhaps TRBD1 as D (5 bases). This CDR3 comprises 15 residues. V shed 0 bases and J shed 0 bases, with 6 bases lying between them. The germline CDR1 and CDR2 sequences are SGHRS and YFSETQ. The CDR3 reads CASSLGTPNTGELFF. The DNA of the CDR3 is TGCGCCAGCAGCTTGGGGACACCGAACACCGGGGAGCTGTTTTTT.

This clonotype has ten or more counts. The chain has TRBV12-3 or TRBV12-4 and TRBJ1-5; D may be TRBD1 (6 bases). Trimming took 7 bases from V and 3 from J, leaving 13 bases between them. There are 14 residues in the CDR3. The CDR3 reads CASTIQGSNQPQHF. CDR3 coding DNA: TGTGCCAGCACTATACAGGGTTCCAATCAGCCCCAGCATTTT.

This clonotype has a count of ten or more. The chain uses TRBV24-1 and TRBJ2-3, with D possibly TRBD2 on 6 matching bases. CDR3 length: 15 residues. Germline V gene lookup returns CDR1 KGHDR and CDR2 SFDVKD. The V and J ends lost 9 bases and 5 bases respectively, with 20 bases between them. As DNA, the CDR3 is TGTGCCACCTCTCTTGGCCCGGGGGTACAAGATACGCAGTATTTT. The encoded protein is CATSLGPGVQDTQYF.

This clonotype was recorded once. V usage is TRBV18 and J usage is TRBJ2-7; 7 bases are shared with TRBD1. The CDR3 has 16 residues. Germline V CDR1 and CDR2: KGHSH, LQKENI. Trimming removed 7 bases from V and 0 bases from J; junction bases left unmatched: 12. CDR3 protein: CASLQKLWDSSYEQYF. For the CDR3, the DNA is TGTGCCAGCTTACAAAAGCTATGGGACAGCTCCTACGAGCAGTACTTC.

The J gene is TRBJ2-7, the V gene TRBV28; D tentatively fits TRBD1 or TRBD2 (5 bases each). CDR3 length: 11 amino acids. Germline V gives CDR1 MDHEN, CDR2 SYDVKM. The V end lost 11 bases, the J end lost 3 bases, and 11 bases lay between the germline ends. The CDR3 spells CASGPHYEQYF. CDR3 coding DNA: TGTGCCTCGGGGCCACACTACGAGCAGTACTTC.

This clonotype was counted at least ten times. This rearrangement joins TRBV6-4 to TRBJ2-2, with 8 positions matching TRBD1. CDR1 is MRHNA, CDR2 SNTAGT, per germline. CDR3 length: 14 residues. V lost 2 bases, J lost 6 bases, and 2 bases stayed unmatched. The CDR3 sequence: CASSDQGASGELFF. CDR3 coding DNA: TGTGCCAGCAGTGACCAGGGGGCATCCGGGGAGCTGTTTTTT.

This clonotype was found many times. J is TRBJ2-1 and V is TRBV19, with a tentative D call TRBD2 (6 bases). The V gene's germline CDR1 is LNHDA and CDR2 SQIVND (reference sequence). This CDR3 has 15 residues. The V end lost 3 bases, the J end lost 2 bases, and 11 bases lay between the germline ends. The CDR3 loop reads CASSMGTSTYNEQFF. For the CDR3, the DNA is TGTGCCAGTAGTATGGGGACTTCCACCTACAATGAGCAGTTCTTC.

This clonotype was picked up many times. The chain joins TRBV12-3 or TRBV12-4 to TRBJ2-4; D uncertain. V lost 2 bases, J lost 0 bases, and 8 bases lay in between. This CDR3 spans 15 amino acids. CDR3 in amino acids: CASSLMPLAKNIQYF. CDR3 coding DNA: TGTGCCAGCAGTTTAATGCCCCTAGCCAAAAACATTCAGTACTTC.

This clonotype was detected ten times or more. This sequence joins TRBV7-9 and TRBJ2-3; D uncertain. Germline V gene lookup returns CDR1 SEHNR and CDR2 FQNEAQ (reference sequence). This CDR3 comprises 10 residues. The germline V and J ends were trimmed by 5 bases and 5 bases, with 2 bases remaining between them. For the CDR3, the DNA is TGTGCCAGCAGCGGAGATACGCAGTATTTT. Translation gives CASSGDTQYF.